Given below is one T cell receptor (beta chain) in context. The data were obtained in a study of CD8+ T cells in alopecia areata. Looked up from germline, CDR1 is GTSNPN and CDR2 is SVGIG (reference sequence). The CDR3 consists of 12 residues. V was pared by 8 bases and J by 10 bases, with 20 bases between. cDNA serving as the sequencing template came from extracted, reverse transcribed RNA. TCRdb's table, derived via immunoSEQ multiplex PCR, lists solely in-frame clones and lacks some. The data hold hundreds of thousands of clones, with 67% observed a single time. The source was CD4+ T cells sorted from blood, collected at week 0. This clonotype was obtained from a human donor with alopecia areata. V is TRBV30 and J is TRBJ1-2; a possible D gene is TRBD1 (6 bases). CDR3 nucleotides: TGTGCCCGTGACAGGATAACTATGGACTACACCTTC. Translated, it gives CARDRITMDYTF.